This T cell receptor (beta chain) was captured in a study of human thymus T cells. Data came from immunoSEQ multiplex PCR; TCRdb stores just in-frame clones and leaves some out. The sample includes just over 45,000 clones, roughly 94% seen only once; the top ten take about 0.17%. The germline V and J ends were trimmed by 5 bases and 4 bases, with 14 bases remaining between them. Per the germline V gene, CDR1 is LNHDA and CDR2 is SQIVND (reference sequence). This CDR3 is built from 14 residues. Donor material was obtained from healthy Finnish infants undergoing corrective surgery for congenital heart defects. Genomic DNA was extracted from every available blood leukocyte.

The receptor comes from a girl under three years old with a congenital heart defect but otherwise immunologically healthy. This chain links TRBV19 with TRBJ1-2; tentative D call: TRBD1 (5 bases). The sample comprised blood. CDR3 nucleotide sequence: TGTGCCAGTAGTGGGGCGAGGAAAGGCTATGGCTACACCTTC. It translates to CASSGARKGYGYTF. Complete variable domain (other parts from reference TRBV19 and TRBJ1-2): DGGITQSPKYLFRKEGQNVTLSCEQNLNHDAMYWYRQDPGQGLRLIYYSQIVNDFQKGDIAEGYSVSREKKESFPLTVTSAQKNPTAFYLCASSGARKGYGYTFGSGTRLTVV.